This is a list of T cell receptor beta chains from one sample in a study of OX40 agonist ivuxolimab in advanced cancers. Sequencing used immunoSEQ multiplex PCR; TCRdb keeps in-frame clones, though not all of them. The sample includes 25,000 to 35,000 clones, 79% seen only once; the top ten take roughly 15%. The source was CD4+ or CD8+ T cells sorted from blood, collected in a trial of the OX40 agonist ivuxolimab. The receptors derive from an adult with an advanced solid tumor such as melanoma, head and neck, liver or kidney cancer. Each CDR3 is given with its conserved first and last residue. The D gene is left open where the match is weak. Rows may omit the clone size; those that give it use once, few, many or a size class.

V gene	clone size	D gene	J gene	CDR3 DNA	CDR3 protein
TRBV6-6	-	-	TRBJ1-2	TGTGCCAGCAGTCTTCTCCGTAGTGGCTACACCTTC	CASSLLRSGYTF
TRBV27	once	-	TRBJ1-5	TGTGCCAGCAGTCCCCAGGCCTTAGGCAATCAGCCCCAGCATTTT	CASSPQALGNQPQHF
TRBV9	-	TRBD2	TRBJ2-1	TGTGCCAGCAGCGTAGAAAGGTTGAGCGGGGGGGTGGATGAGCAGTTCTTC	CASSVERLSGGVDEQFF
TRBV18	-	-	TRBJ1-2	TGTGCCAGCTCTCTCAGCTCTACATATGGCTACACCTTC	CASSLSSTYGYTF
TRBV2	-	TRBD1	TRBJ2-1	TGTGCCAGCATTTTACAGACAGGGCCCTACAATGAGCAGTTCTTC	CASILQTGPYNEQFF
TRBV10-2	-	-	TRBJ2-7	TGCGCCAGCAGTGAAGGGAGTGGTTACGAGCAGTACTTC	CASSEGSGYEQYF
TRBV6-5	-	TRBD1	TRBJ1-2	TGTGCCAGCAGTTCTCCGGGCAGGGGGATTCAGGATGGCTACACCTTC	CASSSPGRGIQDGYTF
TRBV4-1	-	-	TRBJ1-2	TGCGCCAGCAGCCAAGGACAGATGAACTATGGCTACACCTTC	CASSQGQMNYGYTF
TRBV7-9	-	TRBD2	TRBJ2-1	TGTGCCAGCAGCGCCAAGACTAGCCCTGAGCAGTTCTTC	CASSAKTSPEQFF
TRBV28	-	-	TRBJ1-1	TGTGCCAGCAGTTTAAGCAGGGGCGACCAAATAATGAACACTGAAGCTTTCTTT	CASSLSRGDQIMNTEAFF
TRBV5-4	-	-	TRBJ2-7	TGTGCCAGCAGCTTAGGTGTTGGAGAGATAGCCTACGAGCAGTACTTC	CASSLGVGEIAYEQYF
TRBV13	-	TRBD1	TRBJ1-1	TGTGCCAGCAGCTCCAACAGGGGAAACATGAACACTGAAGCTTTCTTT	CASSSNRGNMNTEAFF
TRBV19	-	-	TRBJ2-5	TGTGCCAGTAGTAGCCAGAGAGAGACCCAGTACTTC	CASSSQRETQYF
TRBV25-1	-	TRBD1	TRBJ2-3	TGTGCCAGCAGTGAATTCCAGGGGGCGAGCACAGATACGCAGTATTTT	CASSEFQGASTDTQYF
TRBV6-5	-	TRBD2	TRBJ2-1	TGTGCCAGCAGTTACTCGGATAGCGGGGGGGAGCAGTTCTTC	CASSYSDSGGEQFF
TRBV5-1	-	-	TRBJ2-7	TGCGCCAGCAGCTTGGCTGGGAAGACAGTTCTAGGAGAGCAGTACTTC	CASSLAGKTVLGEQYF
TRBV2	-	-	TRBJ2-7	TGTGCCAGCAGCCAAGACAGCTCCTACGAGCAGTACTTC	CASSQDSSYEQYF
TRBV9	-	TRBD2	TRBJ2-7	TGTGCCAGCAGCCCCCGGCCTAGCGGGGCCTACGAGCAGTACTTC	CASSPRPSGAYEQYF
TRBV6-1	-	-	TRBJ1-1	TGTGCCAGCAGTGAAGTTAGCGTTATGAACACTGAAGCTTTCTTT	CASSEVSVMNTEAFF
TRBV14	-	-	TRBJ1-1	TGTGCCAGCAGCCAAGACGTAAAGAACACTGAAGCTTTCTTT	CASSQDVKNTEAFF
TRBV7-7	once	-	TRBJ2-7	TGTGCCAGCAGCTTGGCGAGAGGGACGGGGTACGAGCAGTACTTC	CASSLARGTGYEQYF
TRBV9	-	-	TRBJ1-1	TGTGCCAGCAGCGTAGGACTAGGACAGAACACTGAAGCTTTCTTT	CASSVGLGQNTEAFF
TRBV5-1	few	-	TRBJ1-1	TGCGCCAGCAGACGCCAGAGTCACACTGAAGCTTTCTTT	CASRRQSHTEAFF
TRBV30	-	TRBD1	TRBJ1-6	TGTGCCTGGAGACAGGGGGATTCACCCCTCCACTTT	CAWRQGDSPLHF
TRBV5-1	once	-	TRBJ1-6	TGCGCCAGCAGCTTGCAAGGGACCGGGGAACTCCTCCACTTT	CASSLQGTGELLHF
TRBV13	-	TRBD2	TRBJ2-7	TGTGCCAGCAGCCCTCTGGGGAGGGGTAGCGACGAGCAGTACTTC	CASSPLGRGSDEQYF
TRBV19	-	TRBD1	TRBJ1-1	TGTGCCAGTAGTATAGGGGACAGCATGAACACTGAAGCTTTCTTT	CASSIGDSMNTEAFF
TRBV6-1	few	TRBD1	TRBJ2-1	TGTGCCAGCAGTGAAGTCCAGGGGGCGTACAATGAGCAGTTCTTC	CASSEVQGAYNEQFF
TRBV27	few	-	TRBJ1-1	TGTGCCAGCAGTTCCCGGACGTTCCCTGAAGCTTTCTTT	CASSSRTFPEAFF
TRBV7-9	-	-	TRBJ1-5	TGTGCCAGCAGCTCTAAGGGGATGAATCAGCCCCAGCATTTT	CASSSKGMNQPQHF
TRBV6-1	-	-	TRBJ2-1	TGTGCCAGCAGTGATTTTTACGACAATGAGCAGTTCTTC	CASSDFYDNEQFF
TRBV18	-	TRBD1	TRBJ1-2	TGTGCCAGCTCACACAGGGGGGGACCTAACTATGGCTACACCTTC	CASSHRGGPNYGYTF
TRBV27	-	-	TRBJ2-6	TGTGCCAGCAAGTCCGGGGCCAACGTCCTGGCTTTC	CASKSGANVLAF
TRBV13	-	-	TRBJ2-2	TGTGCCAGCAGCTTAGGCGGAGTAGCGTCCGGGGAGCTGTTTTTT	CASSLGGVASGELFF
TRBV25-1	-	-	TRBJ2-5	TGTGCCAGCAATCTGGGGTTGGGGACCCAGTACTTC	CASNLGLGTQYF
TRBV19	-	TRBD1	TRBJ2-7	TGTGCCAGTAGTGCCACAGGGGGAGTCAACGAGCAGTACTTC	CASSATGGVNEQYF
TRBV2	-	TRBD1	TRBJ1-5	TGTGCCAGCAGGCCGGACAGGGGAGGAACTCAGCCCCAGCATTTT	CASRPDRGGTQPQHF
TRBV18	-	-	TRBJ2-3	TGTGCCAGCTCACCCATAGACTCCGGGGGAACCACAGATACGCAGTATTTT	CASSPIDSGGTTDTQYF
TRBV11-2	-	TRBD1	TRBJ2-3	TGTGCCAGCAGCTTAGTGAGAGGACAGGGACCTTATTTT	CASSLVRGQGPYF
TRBV30	-	-	TRBJ2-7	TGTGCCTGGAGTGACCAGAGGGGGGCCGGGACAAGATCCTACGAGCAGTACTTC	CAWSDQRGAGTRSYEQYF
TRBV11-2	-	TRBD2	TRBJ2-2	TGTGCCAGCAGCGACTTGGGGACTAGCGTCACCGGGGAGCTGTTTTTT	CASSDLGTSVTGELFF
TRBV6-5	-	-	TRBJ1-6	TGTGCCAGCAGTTATAGCTGGACATCCTATAATTCACCCCTCCACTTT	CASSYSWTSYNSPLHF
TRBV18	-	-	TRBJ2-5	TGTGCCAGCTCACCGATCGGGGCGGTAGAGACCCAGTACTTC	CASSPIGAVETQYF
TRBV5-4	-	TRBD2	TRBJ2-1	TGTGCCAGCAGCTTGGAGGCTAGCGGGGGGAACAATGAGCAGTTCTTC	CASSLEASGGNNEQFF
TRBV5-5	-	-	TRBJ2-7	TGTGCCAGCAGCTTGGGGGCCTCCTACGAGCAGTACTTC	CASSLGASYEQYF
TRBV29-1	once	TRBD1	TRBJ2-7	TGCAGCGTCCCCGGGACAGGGTACTACGAGCAGTACTTC	CSVPGTGYYEQYF